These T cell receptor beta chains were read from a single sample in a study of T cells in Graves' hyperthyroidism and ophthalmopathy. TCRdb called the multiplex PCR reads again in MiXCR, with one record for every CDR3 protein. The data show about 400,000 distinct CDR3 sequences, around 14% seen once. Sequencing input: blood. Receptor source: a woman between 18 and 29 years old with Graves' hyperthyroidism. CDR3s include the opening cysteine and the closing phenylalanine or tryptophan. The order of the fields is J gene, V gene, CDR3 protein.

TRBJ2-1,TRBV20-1,CSARARSDEQFF
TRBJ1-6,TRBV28,CASSATGKNSPLHF
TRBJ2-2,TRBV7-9,CASSLDSGSGELFF
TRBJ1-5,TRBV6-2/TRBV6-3,CASSLRRGDNQPQHF
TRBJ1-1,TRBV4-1,CASSQERGVWYTEAFF
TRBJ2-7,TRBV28,CASSSRTGNYEQYF
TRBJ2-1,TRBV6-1,CASSHGTISNEQFF
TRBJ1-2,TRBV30,CAWGGMNYGYTF
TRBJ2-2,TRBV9,CASSAPQGLDTGELFF
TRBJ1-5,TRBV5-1,CASSLEVGQPQHF
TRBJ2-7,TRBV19,CASSIISARFGEQYF
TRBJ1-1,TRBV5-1,CARTGWGTEAFF
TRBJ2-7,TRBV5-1,CASSPSGSVVYEQYF
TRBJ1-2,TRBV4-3,CASSLGPINYGYTF
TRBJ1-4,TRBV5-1,CASSLPNEKLFF
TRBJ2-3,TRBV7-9,CASSFYWGQGPSVSKDTQYF
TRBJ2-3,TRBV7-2,CASGAGPPRTDTQYF
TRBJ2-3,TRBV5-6,CASSSRKQVRDTQYF
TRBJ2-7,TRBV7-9,CASSSGTARTYEQYF
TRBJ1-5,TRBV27,CASSYQPHQPQHF
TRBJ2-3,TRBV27,CASSFVADLTDTQYF
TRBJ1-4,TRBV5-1,CASSLMGTAGEKLFF
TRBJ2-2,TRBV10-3,CAVFRRESDTGELFF
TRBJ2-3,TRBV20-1,CSASGRTDTQYF
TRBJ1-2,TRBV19,CASSSRLNYGYTF
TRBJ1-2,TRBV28,CASSAPGAGYTF
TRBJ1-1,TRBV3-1,CASSQDGVTEAFF
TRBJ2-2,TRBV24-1,CATRGQGSNTGELFF
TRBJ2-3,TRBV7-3,CASSFVGTGTDTQYF
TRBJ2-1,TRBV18,CASSPPPLRDEQFF